Listed below are T cell receptor beta chains from one sample, sequenced in a study of cytomegalovirus exposure and HLA in healthy donors. Generated by immunoSEQ multiplex PCR, the TCRdb table keeps only in-frame clones and is missing some. The data hold about 160,000 clones, with approximately 78% observed a single time. The specimen was PBMCs. These receptor sequences come from a woman aged 40 to 50 in good health and CMV-seronegative. The CDR3 runs from the conserved cysteine through the conserved F or W. The order of the fields is J gene, D gene, clone size, V gene, CDR3 protein, CDR3 DNA. A D gene is named only where the DNA matches it firmly. Clone size is not always given. Where it is, it says once, few, many or a class for expanded clones.

TRBJ2-3	-	once	TRBV5-1	CASSLGTPSGTDTQYF	TGCGCCAGCAGCTTGGGGACCCCTAGCGGCACAGATACGCAGTATTTT
TRBJ2-1	TRBD2	-	TRBV5-6	CASSLSGIGGGRNEQFF	TGTGCCAGCAGCTTGTCGGGAATCGGGGGGGGTCGCAATGAGCAGTTCTTC
TRBJ2-5	TRBD2	few	TRBV7-6	CASSLSLGGETQYF	TGTGCCAGCAGCTTAAGTTTGGGGGGGGAGACCCAGTACTTC
TRBJ2-7	TRBD2	-	TRBV25-1	CASSDPAGRVYEQYF	TGTGCCAGCAGTGATCCGGCAGGGAGGGTCTACGAGCAGTACTTC
TRBJ1-2	-	-	TRBV27	CASRGWDSGYTF	TGTGCCAGCAGGGGATGGGACTCAGGCTACACCTTC
TRBJ2-2	-	-	TRBV10-3	CAISEPGRRGNTGELFF	TGTGCCATCAGTGAGCCGGGACGGCGGGGGAACACCGGGGAGCTGTTTTTT
TRBJ2-5	-	-	TRBV9	CASSVGNSGHQETQYF	TGTGCCAGCAGCGTAGGGAATAGCGGACACCAAGAGACCCAGTACTTC
TRBJ2-5	-	-	TRBV7-3	CASSLLGGRQETQYF	TGTGCCAGCAGCTTACTGGGGGGAAGACAAGAGACCCAGTACTTC
TRBJ2-2	-	-	TRBV27	CASSLSRGHLTGELFF	TGTGCCAGCAGTTTATCGAGGGGACACTTGACCGGGGAGCTGTTTTTT
TRBJ2-3	-	-	TRBV28	CASTSSTDTQYF	TGTGCCAGCACCAGTAGCACAGATACGCAGTATTTT
TRBJ2-3	TRBD1	-	TRBV5-6	CASSWGTGGTQYF	TGTGCCAGCAGCTGGGGGACAGGTGGGACGCAGTATTTT
TRBJ1-1	-	few	TRBV6-1	CASGLTLNTEAFF	TGTGCCAGCGGCCTTACCCTGAACACTGAAGCTTTCTTT
TRBJ1-1	TRBD1	-	TRBV5-4	CASSYDRDTEAFF	TGTGCCAGCAGCTACGACAGGGACACTGAAGCTTTCTTT
TRBJ2-5	-	-	TRBV2	CASSRTRFEETQYF	TGTGCCAGCAGTCGAACTAGGTTTGAGGAGACCCAGTACTTC
TRBJ2-5	TRBD1	-	TRBV5-4	CASSFPGTGGQETQYF	TGTGCCAGCAGCTTCCCGGGAACAGGGGGCCAGGAGACCCAGTACTTC
TRBJ1-4	TRBD1	-	TRBV5-4	CASSFGDRLNEKLFF	TGTGCCAGCAGCTTCGGGGACAGGTTAAATGAAAAACTGTTTTTT
TRBJ1-1	TRBD1	-	TRBV18	CASSADRGETEAFF	TGTGCCAGCTCGGCCGACAGGGGTGAAACTGAAGCTTTCTTT
TRBJ1-2	-	-	TRBV25-1	CASSDARLAYGYTF	TGTGCCAGCAGTGACGCGAGGCTGGCCTATGGCTACACCTTC
TRBJ1-3	-	-	TRBV7-9	CASSSVDSHSGTIYF	TGTGCCAGCAGCTCTGTCGACAGTCATTCGGGCACCATATATTTT
TRBJ1-5	-	once	TRBV7-2	CASSLESSSNQPQHF	TGTGCCAGCAGCTTAGAATCTTCTAGCAATCAGCCCCAGCATTTT
TRBJ1-5	TRBD1	-	TRBV6-6	CASSRDSQNQPQHF	TGTGCCAGCAGCCGGGACAGTCAGAATCAGCCCCAGCATTTT
TRBJ2-3	-	-	TRBV27	CASGHREPLRLRTDTQYF	TGTGCCAGCGGCCACAGGGAGCCCCTTAGGCTGAGGACAGATACGCAGTATTTT
TRBJ2-7	TRBD1	-	TRBV7-6	CASSPGTDPYEQYF	TGTGCCAGCAGTCCCGGGACAGACCCCTACGAGCAGTACTTC
TRBJ1-5	-	-	TRBV6-5	CASSRQDYNQPQHF	TGTGCCAGCAGTCGACAGGATTACAATCAGCCCCAGCATTTT
TRBJ1-4	-	-	TRBV10-3	CAISESGSGEAKLFF	TGTGCCATCAGTGAGTCCGGGAGTGGGGAGGCAAAACTGTTTTTT
TRBJ1-6	-	-	TRBV5-4	CASSLNRNSPLHF	TGTGCCAGCAGCTTGAACAGAAATTCACCCCTCCACTTT